These T cell receptor beta chains were read from a single sample in a study of cytomegalovirus exposure and HLA in healthy donors. Libraries were prepared by immunoSEQ multiplex PCR; TCRdb keeps only in-frame clonotypes and omits some of them. The sample includes over 150,000 clones, around 68% of them seen just once. The sequenced material came from PBMCs. The receptor source for this set is a woman aged 40 to 49 in good health and CMV-seropositive. The CDR3 runs from the conserved cysteine through the conserved F or W. The D gene is left open where the match is weak. For some rows the clone size is stated as once, few or many, or as a class when expanded; others skip it.

j_call d_call clone_size cdr3_length v_call cdr3_nt cdr3_aa
TRBJ2-5 . . 15 TRBV6-6 TGTGCCAGCAGTTACTCCGATAGCCGACAAGAGACCCAGTACTTC CASSYSDSRQETQYF
TRBJ1-3 . . 13 TRBV2 TGTGCCAGCAGCGACAACTCTGGAAACACCATATATTTT CASSDNSGNTIYF
TRBJ2-7 TRBD2 . 14 TRBV5-4 TGTGCCAGCAGCTACCCGGGACTAGAAGGCGAGCAGTACTTC CASSYPGLEGEQYF
TRBJ2-1 TRBD2 . 15 TRBV5-6 TGTGCCAGCAGCCGCGGGACTAGACAAATAAGTGAGCAGTTCTTC CASSRGTRQISEQFF
TRBJ2-1 TRBD1 few 17 TRBV5-1 TGCGCCAGCAGCTTGGTTTTATTGGGACAGGGGGCGAATGAGCAGTTCTTC CASSLVLLGQGANEQFF
TRBJ1-6 TRBD1 . 13 TRBV6-4 TGTGCCAGCAGTGGGACAGGGAATTCACCCCTCCACTTT CASSGTGNSPLHF
TRBJ1-1 TRBD1 . 13 TRBV10-2 TGCGCCAGCAGGGGACAGTTAAACACTGAAGCTTTCTTT CASRGQLNTEAFF
TRBJ1-6 . . 14 TRBV6-5 TGTGCCAGCAGTTATATCCCCTATAATTCACCCCTCCACTTT CASSYIPYNSPLHF
TRBJ1-1 . few 14 TRBV4-1 TGCGCCAGCAGCCAACCTGAGTCGTCTACTGAAGCTTTCTTT CASSQPESSTEAFF
TRBJ2-1 . few 14 TRBV25-1 TGTGCCAGCAGAACGAGCGGAACATACAATGAGCAGTTCTTC CASRTSGTYNEQFF
TRBJ2-3 TRBD2 . 15 TRBV4-3 TGCGCCAGCAGCCACAACGGGGGGGGCACAGATACGCAGTATTTT CASSHNGGGTDTQYF
TRBJ2-4 TRBD1 . 16 TRBV2 TGTGCCAGCAGGAGAGGAGACAGGGGACGGGAAAACATTCAGTACTTC CASRRGDRGRENIQYF
TRBJ1-1 . few 17 TRBV10-3 TGTGCCATCAGTGAGTCAACTAATGTAGGGGTGAACACTGAAGCTTTCTTT CAISESTNVGVNTEAFF
TRBJ1-5 . few 16 TRBV7-9 TGTGCCAGCAGCTTAGGAACCGGGGGTGACAATCAGCCCCAGCATTTT CASSLGTGGDNQPQHF
TRBJ2-4 . . 15 TRBV28 TGTGCCAGCAGTTCCGCCGGGGTGCGGGTAAACATTCAGTACTTC CASSSAGVRVNIQYF
TRBJ2-6 TRBD1 . 17 TRBV5-4 TGTGCCAGCAATGTAGGGCAGGGGGCTCCCGGGGCCAACGTCCTGACTTTC CASNVGQGAPGANVLTF
TRBJ2-1 TRBD1 . 14 TRBV9 TGTGCCAGCAGCGCACAGGGGGCATCTAATGAGCAGTTCTTC CASSAQGASNEQFF
TRBJ2-7 . once 15 TRBV6-5 TGTGCCAGCAGTTACTCATCTGGGGCAGGATACGAGCAGTACTTC CASSYSSGAGYEQYF
TRBJ2-7 . few 11 TRBV19 TGTGCCAGTAGCTCGAACTACGAGCAGTACTTC CASSSNYEQYF
TRBJ2-7 . . 15 TRBV5-8 TGTGCCAGCAGGGCTGGGGGGTATGAGTCCTACGAGCAGTACTTC CASRAGGYESYEQYF
TRBJ1-1 . few 14 TRBV4-3 TGCGCCAGCAGCCAAGAAGAGGGCTACACTGAAGCTTTCTTT CASSQEEGYTEAFF
TRBJ2-1 TRBD2 . 17 TRBV28 TGTGCCAGCAGTCCCCTAGCGGGAGAGGACTCCTACAATGAGCAGTTCTTC CASSPLAGEDSYNEQFF
TRBJ1-1 . . 13 TRBV11-3 TGTGCCAGCAGCTTAGTGGGGGGTACTGAAGCTTTCTTT CASSLVGGTEAFF
TRBJ2-3 . . 17 TRBV5-3 TGTGCCAGAAGCCAAGCCCTTTTTGCGGGGGCTTCAGATACGCAGTATTTT CARSQALFAGASDTQYF
TRBJ2-7 . . 14 TRBV5-5 TGTGCCAGCAGCTTGGAGGTGGACAGAAGTGAGCAGTACTTC CASSLEVDRSEQYF
TRBJ1-2 . . 11 TRBV2 TGTGCCAGCAGCGCAGGGTATGGCTACACCTTC CASSAGYGYTF
TRBJ2-1 . . 14 TRBV18 TGTGCCAGCTCAATGCCGGGACACTACAATGAGCAGTTCTTC CASSMPGHYNEQFF
TRBJ2-3 . once 13 TRBV19 TGTGCCAGCAGGAGCGGAACCACAGATACGCAGTATTTT CASRSGTTDTQYF
TRBJ2-7 . . 13 TRBV9 TGTGCCAGCAGCACCCGACAGGGAGGAGAGCAGTACTTC CASSTRQGGEQYF
TRBJ2-3 . . 15 TRBV7-3 TGTGCCAGCAGCTTAGAAGCGTCTAGCACAGATACGCAGTATTTT CASSLEASSTDTQYF
TRBJ2-2 . . 14 TRBV7-3 TGTGCCAGCAGCCCCAGTCTTGTCCTCGGGGAGCTGTTTTTT CASSPSLVLGELFF
TRBJ2-7 TRBD2 . 16 TRBV7-6 TGTGCCAGCAGCACAAACCAAGCGGGAGGGCTTCACGAGCAGTACTTC CASSTNQAGGLHEQYF
TRBJ2-7 . . 13 TRBV5-6 TGTGCCAGCAGGGGGACTGGGGGCTACGAGCAGTACTTC CASRGTGGYEQYF
TRBJ2-1 . once 14 TRBV5-4 TGTGCCAGCAGCTTGGACAACTCCTACAATGAGCAGTTCTTC CASSLDNSYNEQFF
TRBJ1-4 TRBD1 . 13 TRBV28 TGTGGGGCAGGGGGTTTAACTAATGAAAAACTGTTTTTT CGAGGLTNEKLFF
TRBJ2-5 TRBD2 . 16 TRBV7-2 TGTGCCAGCAGCTCATCCCAACTAGCGGGGATGGGGACCCAGTACTTC CASSSSQLAGMGTQYF
TRBJ2-7 . . 16 TRBV5-1 TGCGCCAGCAGCTTGGGGGGGGACCGCCGGACCTACGAGCAGTACTTC CASSLGGDRRTYEQYF
TRBJ2-1 TRBD2 few 15 TRBV10-2 TGCGCCAGCGCCAGGACTAGCGGGTTTTACAATGAGCAGTTCTTC CASARTSGFYNEQFF
TRBJ2-1 . . 15 TRBV11-3 TGTGCCAGCAGCTTAGTCCCGGGGTCCTACAATGAGCAGTTCTTC CASSLVPGSYNEQFF
TRBJ1-5 TRBD1 few 16 TRBV4-1 TGCGCCAGCAGCGAGACTCTGGGACAGCATAATCAGCCCCAGAATTTT CASSETLGQHNQPQNF
TRBJ1-3 . few 13 TRBV19 TGTGCCAGTAGTACCTCTAGTGAAAACACCATATATTTT CASSTSSENTIYF
TRBJ1-2 TRBD1 . 14 TRBV7-9 TGTGCCAGCACCGCGACAGGGCTCCAGGATGGCTACACCTTC CASTATGLQDGYTF
TRBJ2-1 . . 18 TRBV7-9 TGTTCCAGCAGCCTAGTGATTGGGACAATGGGGAACTACAATGAGCAGTTCTTC CSSSLVIGTMGNYNEQFF
TRBJ1-2 . few 11 TRBV6-6 TGTGCCAGCACGGAGAACTATGGCTACACCTTC CASTENYGYTF
TRBJ1-2 TRBD1 . 16 TRBV27 TGTGCCAGCAGTCGGACAGGAGTTTTACCGATCTATGGCTACACCTTC CASSRTGVLPIYGYTF
TRBJ1-1 TRBD1 . 14 TRBV5-3 TGTGCCAGAAGCTGGGCAGACAGGGCCACTGAAGCTTTCTTT CARSWADRATEAFF
TRBJ2-5 TRBD2 . 14 TRBV7-3 TGTGCCAGCAGCTTAATCGGGGGGGGCAAGACCCAGTACTTC CASSLIGGGKTQYF
TRBJ2-2 . . 13 TRBV29-1 TGCAGCGTCTGGGCGAGGAACACCGGGGAGCTGTTTTTT CSVWARNTGELFF
TRBJ2-1 . once 14 TRBV7-9 TGTGCCAGCAGCCCACGGACAGACTACAATGAGCAGTTCTTC CASSPRTDYNEQFF
TRBJ2-1 . few 15 TRBV9 TGTGCCAGCAGCGTAACTAGTTTCGACTACAATGAGCAGTTCTTC CASSVTSFDYNEQFF
TRBJ2-3 . once 15 TRBV7-3 TGTGCCAGCAGCTTAACCCCTGGCCTCCCAGATACGCAGTATTTT CASSLTPGLPDTQYF
TRBJ1-2 TRBD1 . 13 TRBV10-2 TGCGCCAGCAGCGAGACAGGGGTTTATGGCTACACCTTC CASSETGVYGYTF